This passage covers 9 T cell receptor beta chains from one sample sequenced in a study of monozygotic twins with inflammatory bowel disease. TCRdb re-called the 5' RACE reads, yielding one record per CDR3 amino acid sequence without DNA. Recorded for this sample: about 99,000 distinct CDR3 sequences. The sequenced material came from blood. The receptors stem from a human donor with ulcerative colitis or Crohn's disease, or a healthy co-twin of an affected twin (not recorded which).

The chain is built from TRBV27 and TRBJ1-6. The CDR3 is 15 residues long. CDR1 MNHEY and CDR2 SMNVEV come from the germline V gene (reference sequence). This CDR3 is CASGVKRAIFSPLHF.

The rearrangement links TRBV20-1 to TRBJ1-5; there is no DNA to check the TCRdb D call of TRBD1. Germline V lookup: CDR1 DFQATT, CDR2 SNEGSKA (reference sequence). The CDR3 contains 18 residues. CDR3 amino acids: CSAQPWGRQGTTNQPQHF.

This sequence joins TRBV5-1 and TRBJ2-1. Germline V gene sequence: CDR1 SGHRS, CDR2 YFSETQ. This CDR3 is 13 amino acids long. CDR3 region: CASSLVLGVEQFF.

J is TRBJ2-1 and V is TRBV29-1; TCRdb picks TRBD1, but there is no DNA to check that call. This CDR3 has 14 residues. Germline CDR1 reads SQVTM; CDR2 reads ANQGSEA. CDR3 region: CSVEVVQGGNEQFF.

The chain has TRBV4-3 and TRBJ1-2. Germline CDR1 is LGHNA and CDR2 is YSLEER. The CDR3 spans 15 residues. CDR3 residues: CASSLQIGANYGYTF.

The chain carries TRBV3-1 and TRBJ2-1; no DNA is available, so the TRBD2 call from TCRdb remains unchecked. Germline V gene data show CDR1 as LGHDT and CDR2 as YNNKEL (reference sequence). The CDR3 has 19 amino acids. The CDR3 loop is CASSRQIGTSGIGVNEQFF.

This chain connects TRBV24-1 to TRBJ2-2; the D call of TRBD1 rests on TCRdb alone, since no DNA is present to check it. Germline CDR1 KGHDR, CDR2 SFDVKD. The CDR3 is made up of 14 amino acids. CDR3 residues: CATSGSGDSGELFF.

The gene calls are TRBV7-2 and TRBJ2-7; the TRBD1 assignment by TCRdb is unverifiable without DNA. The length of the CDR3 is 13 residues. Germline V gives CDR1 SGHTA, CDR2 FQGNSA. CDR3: CASKRDGPYEQYF.

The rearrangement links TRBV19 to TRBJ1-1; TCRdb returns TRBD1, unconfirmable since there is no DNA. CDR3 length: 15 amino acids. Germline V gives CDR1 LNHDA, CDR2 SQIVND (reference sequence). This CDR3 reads CASSIIQGAVAEAFF.